This T cell receptor beta chain comes out of a study of beta chain features in type 1 diabetes (dated by TCRdb to 2016 to 2019). Regarding the complete study: Patients and healthy donors did not differ in mean age, gender distribution, total cell number or subset yield. In the study, recently diagnosed type 1 diabetes patients and matched healthy donors were compared on the TCRB repertoires of their sorted circulating CD4+ T cell subsets. A total of approximately 99,000,000 sorted cells were examined across all samples, and RNA yield correlated strongly with the number of cells per subset. Whereas all 30 or so donors provided naive and central memory subsets, regulatory and stem cell-like memory subsets were isolated from just 8 patients and roughly 8 healthy donors.

V drops 4 bases and J drops 7 bases, leaving 20 bases in between. CDR3 length: 16 amino acids, cysteine to phenylalanine. Only the CDR3 part of the read is kept: 48 bases, read in frame from the first base. The germline V gene yields MNHEY for CDR1 and SVGAGI for CDR2. All of the isolated RNA was reverse transcribed with the High Capacity cDNA Reverse Transcription Kit, so expressed TCRB transcripts were sequenced. Naive, central memory and regulatory T cell samples underwent deep immunoSEQ sequencing, averaging around 4 million total reads per sample. After sorted cells were lysed in RLT buffer, RNA was extracted with DNase-treated RNeasy Micro or Mini kits, with the choice depending on cell number. To prevent cross-contamination, every cell subset was processed on its own, while patient and healthy donor samples were processed together. TCRB sequences were amplified from cDNA with the immunoSEQ multiplex PCR, producing 87-bp fragments spanning the CDR3 region. Sequencing of the amplicons was done on the Illumina HiSeq platform. The published analysis was carried out like this. Synthetic template baselines were used to correct PCR bias computationally, reads within Hamming distance 2 were collapsed, and singletons that could not be merged were discarded. Reads were aligned against IMGT so that V, D and J genes, CDR3 length and insertions or deletions at six rearrangement sites could be assigned. Within each subset, clonotype counts were normalized to sorted cell number, after which true diversity and Gini coefficients were computed with the tcR R package. The overlap coefficient, calculated on TCRB nucleotide sequences, was used to measure repertoire sharing. What TCRdb holds here is the immuneACCESS table cut down to in-frame rearrangements. Part of the clones is not present; checked against another copy, under half of the missing clones reflect an unresolved V gene, and the others are unexplained. Clone size and the V and J calls come from that table; the DNA yielded D and trimming. A total of a few hundred thousand clones appear in this sample, about 25% of them only once. The leading ten clones occupy 3.5% to 4% of the sample.

From each donor, a single peripheral blood sample of about 116 mL on average was drawn into heparinised tubes. Naive, central memory, regulatory and stem cell-like memory CD4+ T cells were sorted on a BD FACSAria II using a panel including CD45RO, CCR7, CD25, CD127, CD95 and CD27. Every sorted population had a purity above 95%. PBMCs were isolated immediately by Lymphoprep density gradient centrifugation and stained directly without culture. Samples were stained and sorted in pairs, with one healthy donor and one patient per experiment, so that batch effects were minimized. The study at large found these results: The naive, central memory and regulatory TCRB repertoires appeared to resemble one another more closely among patients than among healthy donors. Because cDNA was sequenced instead of genomic DNA, highly expressing activated cells could be over-represented, though the groups showed no difference in activation or CD3 levels. Shorter templates might be favored by PCR, yet because patient and control samples were amplified and corrected together, any such skew would affect both groups equally. Because the HLA sub-analyses included only small numbers of individuals, any influence of HLA type on TCRB rearrangement was left unresolved. At VDJ recombination sites, type 1 diabetes patients had fewer insertions and more deleted nucleotides, which implies abnormalities in thymic rearrangement. Type 1 diabetes patients showed a moderate but significant shortening of TCRB CDR3 length in all four CD4+ subsets.

As regards this clone: Its antigen is unknown. Base qualities are not recorded, but no much larger clone differs from it by a single base.

The sequence is built from TRBV6-5 and TRBJ2-1, with a weak D call of TRBD2 (6 bases match). The clonotype originates from a man in his thirties or forties in good health. The sequenced material came from central memory CD4+ T cells from blood. The nucleotide sequence reads TGTGCCAGCAGTTCCCCTGGGGGAGGAGAAGGTAATGAGCAGTTCTTC. Its translation is CASSSPGGGEGNEQFF.